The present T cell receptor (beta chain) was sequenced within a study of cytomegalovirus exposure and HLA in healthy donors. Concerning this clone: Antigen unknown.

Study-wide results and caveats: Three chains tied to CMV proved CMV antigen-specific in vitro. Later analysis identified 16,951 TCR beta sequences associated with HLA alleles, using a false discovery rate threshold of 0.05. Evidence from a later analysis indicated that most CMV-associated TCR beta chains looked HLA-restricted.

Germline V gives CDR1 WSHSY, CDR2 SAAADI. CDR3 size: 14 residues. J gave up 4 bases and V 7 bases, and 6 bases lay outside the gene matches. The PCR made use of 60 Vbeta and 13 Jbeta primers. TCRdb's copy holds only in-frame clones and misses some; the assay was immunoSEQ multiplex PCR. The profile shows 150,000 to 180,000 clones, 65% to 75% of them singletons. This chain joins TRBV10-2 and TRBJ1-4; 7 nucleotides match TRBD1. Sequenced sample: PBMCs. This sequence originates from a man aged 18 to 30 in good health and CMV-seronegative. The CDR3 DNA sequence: TGCGCCAGCACCCTCCGACAGGGTAATGAAAAACTGTTTTTT. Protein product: CASTLRQGNEKLFF.